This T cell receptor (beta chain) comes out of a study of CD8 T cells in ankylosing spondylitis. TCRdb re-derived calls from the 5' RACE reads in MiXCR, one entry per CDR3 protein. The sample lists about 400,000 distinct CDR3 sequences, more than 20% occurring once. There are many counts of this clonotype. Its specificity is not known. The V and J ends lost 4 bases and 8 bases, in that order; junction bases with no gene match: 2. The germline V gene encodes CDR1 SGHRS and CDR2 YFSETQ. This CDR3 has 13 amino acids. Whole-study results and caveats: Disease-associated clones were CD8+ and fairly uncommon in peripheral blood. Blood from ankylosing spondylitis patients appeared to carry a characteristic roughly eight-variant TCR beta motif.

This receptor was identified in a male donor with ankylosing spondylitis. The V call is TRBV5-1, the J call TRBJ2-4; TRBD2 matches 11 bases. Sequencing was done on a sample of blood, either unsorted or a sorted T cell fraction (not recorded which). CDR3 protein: CASSRSGGDIQYF. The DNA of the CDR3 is TGCGCCAGCAGCCGTAGCGGGGGGGACATTCAGTACTTC.